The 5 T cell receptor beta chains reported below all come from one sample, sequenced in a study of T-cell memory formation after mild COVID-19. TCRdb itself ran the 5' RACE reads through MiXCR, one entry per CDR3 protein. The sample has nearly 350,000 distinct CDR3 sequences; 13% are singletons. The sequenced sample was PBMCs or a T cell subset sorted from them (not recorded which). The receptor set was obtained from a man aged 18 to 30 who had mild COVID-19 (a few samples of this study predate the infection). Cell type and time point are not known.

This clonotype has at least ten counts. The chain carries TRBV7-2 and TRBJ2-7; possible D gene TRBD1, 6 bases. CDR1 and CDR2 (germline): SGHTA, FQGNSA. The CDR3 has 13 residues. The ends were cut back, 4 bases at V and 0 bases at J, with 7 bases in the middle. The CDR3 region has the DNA TGTGCCAGCAGCTCGGACAGCTCCTACGAGCAGTACTTC. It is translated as CASSSDSSYEQYF.

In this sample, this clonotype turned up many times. The CDR3 nucleotides read TGTGCCAGCAGTTCCGGGAACTATGGCTACACCTTC. This gives the protein CASSSGNYGYTF. This chain uses TRBV12-3 or TRBV12-4 with TRBJ1-2; D call uncertain. The V end lost 4 bases, the J end lost 2 bases, and 5 bases lay between the germline ends. The CDR3 consists of 12 residues.

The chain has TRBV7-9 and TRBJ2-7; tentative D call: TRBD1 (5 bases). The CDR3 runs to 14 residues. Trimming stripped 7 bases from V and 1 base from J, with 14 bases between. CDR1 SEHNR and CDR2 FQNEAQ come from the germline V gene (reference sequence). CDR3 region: CASKIGQGSYEQYF. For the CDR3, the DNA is TGTGCCAGCAAAATCGGGCAGGGTTCCTACGAGCAGTACTTC.

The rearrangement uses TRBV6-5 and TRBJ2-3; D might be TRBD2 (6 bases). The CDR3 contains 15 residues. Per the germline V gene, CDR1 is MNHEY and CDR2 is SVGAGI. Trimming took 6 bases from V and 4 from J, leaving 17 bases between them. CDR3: CASSQPGDEADTQYF. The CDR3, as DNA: TGTGCCAGCAGCCAACCGGGGGACGAGGCAGATACGCAGTATTTT.

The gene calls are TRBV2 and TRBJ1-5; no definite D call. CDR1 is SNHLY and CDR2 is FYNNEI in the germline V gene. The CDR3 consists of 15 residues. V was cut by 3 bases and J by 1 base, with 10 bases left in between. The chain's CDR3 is CASSESGSSNQPQHF. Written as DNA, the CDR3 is TGTGCCAGCAGTGAGTCTGGCAGCAGCAATCAGCCCCAGCATTTT.